This TCR beta chain was retrieved from a study of blood T cell repertoires in COVID-19. Study-level information: Spain, Italy and the United States supplied samples that represented acute and convalescent COVID-19. T cells, B-cell-depleted T cells, or PBMCs provided the cDNA or gDNA that served as material.

This CDR3 contains 12 residues. Germline assignment: CDR1 SQVTM and CDR2 ANQGSEA. Between the trimmed V and J ends, which lost 4 bases and 6 bases, there was a span of 10 bases. As processed by the authors: Estimation of nucleated cell counts was performed using reference gene primer amplification. The data were produced by immunoSEQ multiplex PCR, yet TCRdb's version contains in-frame clones alone and is incomplete. For V, J and clone size, that table is used; D and trimming come from the DNA. The sample lists some 19,000 clones, 82% occurring once. The gene calls are TRBV29-1 and TRBJ2-1; D might be TRBD2 (5 bases). The sequencing input was peripheral blood. This clonotype was obtained from a human donor in a cohort sampled during active COVID-19. CDR3 in amino acids: CSVGRAGNEQFF. DNA of the CDR3: TGCAGCGTTGGTAGGGCGGGCAATGAGCAGTTCTTC.